These 14 T cell receptor beta chains came from one sample sequenced in a study of shared clonotypes between healthy human individuals. Some clones are missing from TCRdb's copy, which holds only in-frame ones; the method was immunoSEQ multiplex PCR. The repertoire holds some 1,100,000 clones, more than 75% seen once, with around 0.47% in the top ten. Source material: memory CD4+ T cells from PBMCs. The subset here: CD45RA-negative fraction. These receptor sequences come from a man aged 18 to 30 in good health. Some clones in this sample may be carry-over from other donors' samples.

This clone has only one observation. The CDR3 bases are TGTGCCAGCAACGGACAGGGGCGATGGGACACTGAAGCTTTCTTT. Translation gives CASNGQGRWDTEAFF. This sequence joins TRBV6-6 and TRBJ1-1; 9 bases map to TRBD1. CDR3 length: 15 residues. After removal of 7 bases from V and 3 bases from J, the junction contained 9 bases not matched to a gene. CDR1 and CDR2 from the germline V gene are MNHNY and SVGAGI (reference sequence).

The rearrangement joins TRBV28 to TRBJ2-7; no firm D call. The germline CDR1 and CDR2 sequences are MDHEN and SYDVKM. Between the trimmed V and J ends, which lost 6 bases and 0 bases, there was a span of 18 bases. The CDR3 has 16 amino acids. The CDR3: CASSPTRLGTSYEQYF. The DNA for the CDR3 is TGTGCCAGCAGCCCCACCCGTTTGGGTACCTCCTACGAGCAGTACTTC.

The V call is TRBV18, the J call TRBJ2-5; the D gene is possibly TRBD2 (5 bases). V was pared by 6 bases and J by 4 bases, with 18 bases between. Germline CDR1 reads KGHSH; CDR2 reads LQKENI. The CDR3 is 15 amino acids. As DNA, the CDR3 is TGTGCCAGCTCGCTCGCTTTAGCGTCCCGAGAGACCCAGTACTTC. Its protein is CASSLALASRETQYF.

The genes are TRBV7-7 and TRBJ2-1, with D hard to call. The CDR3 runs 15 residues. The V gene lost 1 base and the J gene lost 2 bases, with 9 bases spanning the gap. Germline CDR1 and CDR2: SSHAT and FNYEAQ (reference sequence). CDR3 amino acids: CASSLDVPPYNEQFF. CDR3 bases: TGTGCCAGCAGCTTAGACGTCCCCCCCTACAATGAGCAGTTCTTC.

This rearrangement joins TRBV7-2 to TRBJ2-7; TRBD2 matches 10 bases. Germline CDR1 reads SGHTA; CDR2 reads FQGNSA. V lost 3 bases to trimming and J lost 3 bases; unmatched junction nucleotides: 8. The CDR3 covers 16 residues. CDR3 residues: CASSLVVAGGFYEQYF. The DNA for the CDR3 is TGTGCCAGCAGCTTGGTGGTAGCGGGAGGTTTCTACGAGCAGTACTTC.

This clone was seen more than once but under ten times. Different DNA sequences within this sample yield the same CDR3. The chain uses TRBV27 and TRBJ2-1; 8 nucleotides align to TRBD2. V gave up 6 bases and J gave up 3 bases; unmatched junction bases: 7. CDR1 is MNHEY, CDR2 SMNVEV, per germline (reference sequence). This CDR3 has 15 amino acids. CDR3 coding DNA: TGTGCCAGCAGCCGGTTGGCGGGAGGCTACAATGAGCAGTTCTTC. Translation: CASSRLAGGYNEQFF.

This clone was detected a few times. The V call is TRBV2, the J call TRBJ1-5; D possibly corresponds to TRBD1 (5 bases). The CDR3 runs to 13 residues. Trimming took off 8 bases at V and 4 bases at J, with 12 bases between the two ends. Germline lookup yields CDR1 SNHLY and CDR2 FYNNEI. In DNA, the CDR3 is TGTGCCAGCGAGGGACGGGGGAATCAGCCCCAGCATTTT. This encodes CASEGRGNQPQHF.

The V gene is TRBV7-3, the J gene TRBJ2-5; the D is unclear. The germline V and J ends were trimmed by 2 bases and 4 bases, with 8 bases remaining between them. CDR1 SGHTA and CDR2 FQGTGA come from the germline V gene. The CDR3 has 13 amino acids. The CDR3 DNA sequence: TGTGCCAGCAGCTTAGCTCGTGGAGAGACCCAGTACTTC. Its protein product is CASSLARGETQYF.

The V call is TRBV7-8, the J call TRBJ1-5; a weak D match, TRBD1 (5 bases). CDR3 length equals 15 residues. Trimming left V 4 bases short and J 5 bases short, with 15 bases between. From germline, CDR1 is SGHVS and CDR2 FQNEAQ. The CDR3 is CASSWRGFVDQPQHF. The CDR3 DNA is TGTGCCAGCAGCTGGCGGGGGTTCGTTGATCAGCCCCAGCATTTT.

This chain connects TRBV6-5 to TRBJ2-3; D gene unclear. CDR1 is MNHEY, CDR2 SVGAGI, per germline. Trimming took off 6 bases at V and 3 bases at J, with 10 bases between the two ends. The CDR3 covers 13 residues. In DNA form, the CDR3 reads TGTGCCAGCAGGTCCCATCGTACAGATACGCAGTATTTT. The encoded protein is CASRSHRTDTQYF.

This clone was seen a handful of times. V and J are TRBV25-1 and TRBJ2-3; D is ambiguous. The CDR3 has 15 residues. V lost 2 bases and J 0 bases, leaving 9 bases between the germline ends. Germline V gives CDR1 MGHDK, CDR2 SYGVNS. The CDR3 spells CASSETTASTDTQYF. The CDR3 bases are TGTGCCAGCAGTGAAACCACGGCGAGCACAGATACGCAGTATTTT.

This chain joins TRBV30 and TRBJ1-3; the D gene is possibly TRBD1 (5 bases). V was trimmed by 4 bases and J by 0 bases, leaving 7 bases between them. Germline V gene lookup returns CDR1 GTSNPN and CDR2 SVGIG (reference sequence). The CDR3 spans 13 residues. In DNA, the CDR3 is TGTGCCTGGACGGGGGACTCTGGAAACACCATATATTTT. Translating gives CAWTGDSGNTIYF.

V is TRBV11-1 and J is TRBJ2-7; TRBD2 is a possible D gene (5 bases). CDR3 length: 13 residues. With 6 bases removed from V and 5 bases from J, the gap between germline ends came to 14 bases. Germline CDR1 and CDR2: SGHAT and FQDESV (reference sequence). Here the CDR3 reads CASREDFAHEQYF. CDR3 coding DNA: TGTGCCAGCAGGGAGGACTTTGCCCACGAGCAGTACTTC.

The V gene is TRBV28, the J gene TRBJ1-3; D is perhaps TRBD1 (5 bases). The germline V and J ends were trimmed by 6 bases and 3 bases, with 9 bases remaining between them. CDR3 length equals 13 residues. CDR1 MDHEN and CDR2 SYDVKM come from the germline V gene. The CDR3 DNA reads as TGTGCCAGCAGGCCCGGGGGTGGAAACACCATATATTTT. Its protein product is CASRPGGGNTIYF. The variable domain in full, with the rest retrieved from reference TRBV28 and TRBJ1-3, is DVKVTQSSRYLVKRTGEKVFLECVQDMDHENMFWYRQDPGLGLRLIYFSYDVKMKEKGDIPEGYSVSREKKERFSLILESASTNQTSMYLCASRPGGGNTIYFGEGSWLTVV.